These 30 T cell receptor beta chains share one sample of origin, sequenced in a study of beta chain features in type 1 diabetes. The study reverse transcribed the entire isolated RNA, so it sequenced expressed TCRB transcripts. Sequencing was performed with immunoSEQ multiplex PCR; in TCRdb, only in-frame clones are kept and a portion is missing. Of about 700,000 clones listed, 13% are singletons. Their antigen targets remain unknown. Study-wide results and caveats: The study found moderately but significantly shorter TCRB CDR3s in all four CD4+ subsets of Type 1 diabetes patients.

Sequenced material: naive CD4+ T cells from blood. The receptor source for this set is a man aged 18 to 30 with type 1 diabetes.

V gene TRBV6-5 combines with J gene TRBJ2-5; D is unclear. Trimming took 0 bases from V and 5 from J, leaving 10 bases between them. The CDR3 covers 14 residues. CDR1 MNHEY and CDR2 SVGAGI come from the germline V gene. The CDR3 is CASSYSIRVETQYF. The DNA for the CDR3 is TGTGCCAGCAGTTACTCGATAAGGGTGGAGACCCAGTACTTC.

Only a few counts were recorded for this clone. The CDR3 spells CASSGADGNTGELFF. The CDR3 nucleotides read TGTGCCAGCAGCGGCGCGGACGGGAACACCGGGGAGCTGTTTTTT. This sequence joins TRBV9 and TRBJ2-2; D unresolved. V lost 3 bases to trimming and J lost 1 base, with 10 bases between them. From germline, CDR1 is SGDLS and CDR2 YYNGEE. The CDR3 is 15 residues long. The full variable domain, with the rest looked up from reference TRBV9 and TRBJ2-2, is DSGVTQTPKHLITATGQRVTLRCSPRSGDLSVYWYQQSLDQGLQFLIQYYNGEERAKGNILERFSAQQFPDLHSELNLSSLELGDSALYFCASSGADGNTGELFFGEGSRLTVL.

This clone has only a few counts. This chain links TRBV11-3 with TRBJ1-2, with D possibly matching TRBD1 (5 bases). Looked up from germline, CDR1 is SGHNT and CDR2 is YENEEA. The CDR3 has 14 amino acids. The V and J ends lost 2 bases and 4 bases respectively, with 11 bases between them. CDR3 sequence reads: CASSLSGQPYGYTF. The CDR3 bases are TGTGCCAGCAGCTTAAGTGGACAACCCTATGGCTACACCTTC.

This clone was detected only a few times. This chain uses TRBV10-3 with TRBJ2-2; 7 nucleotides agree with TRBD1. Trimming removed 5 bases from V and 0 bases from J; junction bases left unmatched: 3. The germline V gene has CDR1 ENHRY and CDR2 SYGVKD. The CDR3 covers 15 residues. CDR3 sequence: CAISLDRANTGELFF. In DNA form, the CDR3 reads TGTGCCATCAGTCTTGACAGGGCGAACACCGGGGAGCTGTTTTTT.

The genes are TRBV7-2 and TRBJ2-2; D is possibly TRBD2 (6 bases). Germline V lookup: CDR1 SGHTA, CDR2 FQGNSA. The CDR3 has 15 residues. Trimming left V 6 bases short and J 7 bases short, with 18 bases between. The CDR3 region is CASSSTGTFVGELFF. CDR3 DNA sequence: TGTGCCAGCAGTTCTACCGGGACTTTCGTCGGGGAGCTGTTTTTT.

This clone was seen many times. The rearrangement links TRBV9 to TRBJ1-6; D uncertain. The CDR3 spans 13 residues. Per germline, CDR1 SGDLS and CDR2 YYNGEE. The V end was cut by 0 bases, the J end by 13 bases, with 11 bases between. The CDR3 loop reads CASSVGAGGPLHF. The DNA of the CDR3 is TGTGCCAGCAGCGTAGGAGCGGGTGGGCCCCTCCACTTT.

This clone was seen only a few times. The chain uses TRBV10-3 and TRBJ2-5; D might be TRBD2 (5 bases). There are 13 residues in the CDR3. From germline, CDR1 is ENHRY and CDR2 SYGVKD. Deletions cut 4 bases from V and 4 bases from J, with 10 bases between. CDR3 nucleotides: TGTGCCATCAGTGGGACCGAGGGAGAGACCCAGTACTTC. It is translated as CAISGTEGETQYF.

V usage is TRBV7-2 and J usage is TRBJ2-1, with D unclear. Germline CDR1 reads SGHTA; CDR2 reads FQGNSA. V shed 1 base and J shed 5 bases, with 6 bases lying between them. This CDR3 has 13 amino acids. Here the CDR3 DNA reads TGTGCCAGCAGCTTAGGGCAGGACAATGAGCAGTTCTTC. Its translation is CASSLGQDNEQFF.

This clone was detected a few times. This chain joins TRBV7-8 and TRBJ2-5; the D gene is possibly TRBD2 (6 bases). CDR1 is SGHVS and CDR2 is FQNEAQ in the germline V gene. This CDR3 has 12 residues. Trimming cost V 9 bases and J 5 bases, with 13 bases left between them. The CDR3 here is CASWGRLETQYF. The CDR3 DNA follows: TGTGCCAGTTGGGGGAGGTTGGAGACCCAGTACTTC.

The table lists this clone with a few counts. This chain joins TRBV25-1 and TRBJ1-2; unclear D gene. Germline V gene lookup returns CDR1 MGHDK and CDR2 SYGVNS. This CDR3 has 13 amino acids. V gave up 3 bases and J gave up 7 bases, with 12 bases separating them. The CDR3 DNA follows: TGTGCCAGCAGTGAGTCCGGTTTTGGTGGCTACACCTTC. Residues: CASSESGFGGYTF.

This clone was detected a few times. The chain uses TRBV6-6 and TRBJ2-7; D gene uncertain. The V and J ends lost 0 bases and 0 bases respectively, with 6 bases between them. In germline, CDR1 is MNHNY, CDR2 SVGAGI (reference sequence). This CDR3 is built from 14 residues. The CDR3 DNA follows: TGTGCCAGCAGTTACTCTGCCAGCTCCTACGAGCAGTACTTC. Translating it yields CASSYSASSYEQYF.

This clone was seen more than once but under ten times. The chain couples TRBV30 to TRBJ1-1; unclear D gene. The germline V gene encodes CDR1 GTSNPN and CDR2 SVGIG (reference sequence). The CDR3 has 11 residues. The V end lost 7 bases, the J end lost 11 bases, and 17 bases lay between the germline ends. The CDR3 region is CASHVLRVAFF. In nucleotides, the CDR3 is TGTGCCTCTCACGTCCTTAGGGTGGCTTTCTTT.

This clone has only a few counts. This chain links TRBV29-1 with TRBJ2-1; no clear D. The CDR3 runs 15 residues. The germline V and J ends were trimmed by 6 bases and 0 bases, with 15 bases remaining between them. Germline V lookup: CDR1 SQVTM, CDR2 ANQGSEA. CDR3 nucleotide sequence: TGCAGCGTCCAATCACCCCCGGCCTCCTACAATGAGCAGTTCTTC. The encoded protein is CSVQSPPASYNEQFF.

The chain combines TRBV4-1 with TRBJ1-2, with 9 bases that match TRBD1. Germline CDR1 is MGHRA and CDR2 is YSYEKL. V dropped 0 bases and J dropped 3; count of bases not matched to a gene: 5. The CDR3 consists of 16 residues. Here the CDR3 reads CASSQDTWDRDYGYTF. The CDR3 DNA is TGCGCCAGCAGCCAAGATACCTGGGACAGGGACTATGGCTACACCTTC.

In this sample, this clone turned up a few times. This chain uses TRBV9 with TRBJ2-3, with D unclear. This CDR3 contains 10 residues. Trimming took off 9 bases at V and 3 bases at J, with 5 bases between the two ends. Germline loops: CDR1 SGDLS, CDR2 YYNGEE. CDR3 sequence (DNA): TGTGCCACGGGTACAGATACGCAGTATTTT. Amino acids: CATGTDTQYF.

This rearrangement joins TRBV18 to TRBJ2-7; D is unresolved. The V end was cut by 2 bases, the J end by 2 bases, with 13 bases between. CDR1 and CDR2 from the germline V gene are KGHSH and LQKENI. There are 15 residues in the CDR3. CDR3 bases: TGTGCCAGCTCACCAAGTAACGTGATTACCTACGAGCAGTACTTC. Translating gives CASSPSNVITYEQYF.

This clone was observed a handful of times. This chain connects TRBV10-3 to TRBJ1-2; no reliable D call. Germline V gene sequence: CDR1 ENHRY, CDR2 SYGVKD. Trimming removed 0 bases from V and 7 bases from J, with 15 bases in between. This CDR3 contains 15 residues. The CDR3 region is CAISESQLEGSGYTF. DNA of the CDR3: TGTGCCATCAGTGAGTCGCAGTTAGAGGGTTCTGGCTACACCTTC.

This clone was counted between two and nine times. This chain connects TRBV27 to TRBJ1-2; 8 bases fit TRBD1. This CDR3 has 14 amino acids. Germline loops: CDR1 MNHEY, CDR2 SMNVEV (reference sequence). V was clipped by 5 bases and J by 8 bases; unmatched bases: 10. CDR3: CASSQTGDRGGYTF. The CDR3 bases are TGTGCCAGCAGTCAGACAGGGGATAGGGGCGGCTACACCTTC.

The CDR3 spells CAIKTGTQETQYF. The CDR3 coding sequence is TGTGCCATCAAGACAGGGACCCAAGAGACCCAGTACTTC. The V and J genes are TRBV10-3 and TRBJ2-5; 7 nucleotides align to TRBD1. With V trimmed by 7 bases and J by 1 base, 3 bases remained unmatched. The CDR3 runs to 13 residues. Per germline, CDR1 ENHRY and CDR2 SYGVKD.

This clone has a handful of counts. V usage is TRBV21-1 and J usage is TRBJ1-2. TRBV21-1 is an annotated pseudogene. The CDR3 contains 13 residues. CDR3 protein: CASSNFEGGGYTF. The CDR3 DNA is TGTGCCAGCAGCAATTTTGAGGGGGGTGGCTACACCTTC.

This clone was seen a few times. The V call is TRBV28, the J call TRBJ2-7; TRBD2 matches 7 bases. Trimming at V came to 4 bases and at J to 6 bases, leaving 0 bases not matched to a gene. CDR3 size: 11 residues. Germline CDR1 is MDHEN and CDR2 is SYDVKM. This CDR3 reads CASSWEGEQYF. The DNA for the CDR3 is TGTGCCAGCAGTTGGGAGGGCGAGCAGTACTTC.

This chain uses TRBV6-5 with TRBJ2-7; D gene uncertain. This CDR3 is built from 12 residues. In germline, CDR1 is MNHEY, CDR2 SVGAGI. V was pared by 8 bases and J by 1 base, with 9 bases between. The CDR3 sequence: CASAAESYEQYF. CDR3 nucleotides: TGTGCCAGCGCTGCTGAGTCCTACGAGCAGTACTTC.

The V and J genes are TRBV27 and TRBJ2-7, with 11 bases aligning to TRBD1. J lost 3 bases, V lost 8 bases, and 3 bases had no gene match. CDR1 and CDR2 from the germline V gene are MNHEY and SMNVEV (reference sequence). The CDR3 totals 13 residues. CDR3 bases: TGTGCCAGCGGGGGGACAGGGGGCTACGAGCAGTACTTC. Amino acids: CASGGTGGYEQYF.

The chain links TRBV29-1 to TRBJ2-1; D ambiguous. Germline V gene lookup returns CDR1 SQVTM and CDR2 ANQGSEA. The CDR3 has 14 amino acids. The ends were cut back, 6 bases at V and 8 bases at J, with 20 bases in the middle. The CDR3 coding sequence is TGCAGCGTCTCCGTTACGTCTGGGTGGGATGAGCAGTTCTTC. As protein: CSVSVTSGWDEQFF.

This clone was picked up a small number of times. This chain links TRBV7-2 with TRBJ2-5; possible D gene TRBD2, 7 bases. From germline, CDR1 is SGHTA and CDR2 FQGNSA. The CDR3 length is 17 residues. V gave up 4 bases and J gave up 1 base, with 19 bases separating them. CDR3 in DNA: TGTGCCAGCAGCTCCCGGAGGGGGGGGACGGCCCAAGAGACCCAGTACTTC. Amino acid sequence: CASSSRRGGTAQETQYF. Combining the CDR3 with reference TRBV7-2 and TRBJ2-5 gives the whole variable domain GAGVSQSPSNKVTEKGKDVELRCDPISGHTALYWYRQSLGQGLEFLIYFQGNSAPDKSGLPSDRFSAERTGGSVSTLTIQRTQQEDSAVYLCASSSRRGGTAQETQYFGPGTRLLVL.

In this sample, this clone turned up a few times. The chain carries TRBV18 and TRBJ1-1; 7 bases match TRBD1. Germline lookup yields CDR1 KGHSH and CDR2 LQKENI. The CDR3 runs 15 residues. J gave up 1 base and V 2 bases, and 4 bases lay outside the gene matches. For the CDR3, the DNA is TGTGCCAGCTCACCAAGAGGGACAGCGAACACTGAAGCTTTCTTT. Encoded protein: CASSPRGTANTEAFF.

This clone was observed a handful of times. The chain's CDR3 is CASSPTGTRNEKLFF. The CDR3 nucleotides read TGTGCCAGCAGCCCGACGGGGACGAGAAATGAAAAACTGTTTTTT. The chain links TRBV7-8 to TRBJ1-4, with a tentative D call TRBD1 (5 bases). V was clipped by 5 bases and J by 5 bases, with 15 bases between them. This CDR3 has 15 amino acids. Germline-derived CDR1 and CDR2 are SGHVS and FQNEAQ.

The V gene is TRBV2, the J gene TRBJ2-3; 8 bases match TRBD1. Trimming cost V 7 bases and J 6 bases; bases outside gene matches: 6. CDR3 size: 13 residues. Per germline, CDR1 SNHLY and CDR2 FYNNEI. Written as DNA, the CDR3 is TGTGCCAGCAAGCGACAGGGGAGGGATACGCAGTATTTT. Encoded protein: CASKRQGRDTQYF.

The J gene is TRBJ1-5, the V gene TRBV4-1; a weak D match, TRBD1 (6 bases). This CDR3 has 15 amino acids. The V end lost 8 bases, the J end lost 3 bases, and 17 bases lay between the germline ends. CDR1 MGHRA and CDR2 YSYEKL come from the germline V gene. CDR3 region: CASRRGEKDNQPQHF. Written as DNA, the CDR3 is TGCGCCAGCCGAAGGGGGGAGAAGGACAATCAGCCCCAGCATTTT.

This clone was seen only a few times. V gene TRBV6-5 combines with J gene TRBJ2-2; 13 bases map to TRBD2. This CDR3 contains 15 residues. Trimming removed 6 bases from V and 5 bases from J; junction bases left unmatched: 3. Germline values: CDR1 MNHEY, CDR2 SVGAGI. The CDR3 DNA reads TGTGCCAGCAGGGGACTAGCGGGGTTTACCGGGGAGCTGTTTTTT. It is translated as CASRGLAGFTGELFF.